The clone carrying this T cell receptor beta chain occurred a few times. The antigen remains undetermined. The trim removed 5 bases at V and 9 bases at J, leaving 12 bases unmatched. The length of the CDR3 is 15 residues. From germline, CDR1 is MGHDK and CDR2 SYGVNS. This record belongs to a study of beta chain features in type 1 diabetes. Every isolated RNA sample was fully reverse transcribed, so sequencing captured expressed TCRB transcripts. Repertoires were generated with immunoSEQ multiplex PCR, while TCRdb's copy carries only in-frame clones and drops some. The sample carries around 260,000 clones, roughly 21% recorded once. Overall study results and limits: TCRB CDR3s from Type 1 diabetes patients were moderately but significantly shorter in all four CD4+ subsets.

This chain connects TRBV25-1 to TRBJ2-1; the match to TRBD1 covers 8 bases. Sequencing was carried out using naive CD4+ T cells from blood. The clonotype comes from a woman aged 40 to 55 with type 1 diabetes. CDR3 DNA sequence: TGTGCCAGCAGTCTCTTGGTGGGAGACAGGGGTGAGCAGTTCTTC. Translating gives CASSLLVGDRGEQFF.